Listed here are 15 T cell receptor beta chains from one sample, sequenced in a study of T cell responses to AZD1222 COVID-19 vaccine. The repertoire was sequenced with immunoSEQ multiplex PCR; TCRdb's copy has only in-frame clones and lacks some. Of 130,000 to 150,000 clones in the sample, approximately 88% were seen once. The starting material was peripheral blood, obtained on day 0 of AZD1222 vaccination. Every receptor here comes from an adult in good health.

The sample holds one count of this clone. The chain recombines TRBV2 with TRBJ1-2; D call uncertain. Germline V gives CDR1 SNHLY, CDR2 FYNNEI. V was cut by 7 bases and J by 8 bases, with 23 bases left in between. This CDR3 is built from 15 residues. The CDR3 DNA is TGTGCCAGCATTCCCCAGAGGCAGAGTTATGGAGGCTACACCTTC. It specifies CASIPQRQSYGGYTF.

The chain carries TRBV3-1 (or the pseudogene TRBV3-2) and TRBJ2-7; a weak D match, TRBD2 (6 bases). Germline values: CDR1 LGHDT, CDR2 YNNKEL (reference sequence). CDR3 length equals 13 residues. V was cut by 4 bases and J by 5 bases, with 12 bases left in between. The CDR3 DNA sequence: TGTGCCAGCAGCCTAGGACTATCCCACGAGCAGTACTTC. It codes for CASSLGLSHEQYF.

The chain links TRBV4-1 to TRBJ2-1; 10 bases map to TRBD2. V was clipped by 0 bases and J by 4 bases; unmatched bases: 9. There are 18 residues in the CDR3. Germline CDR1 reads MGHRA; CDR2 reads YSYEKL. CDR3 loop: CASSQDPSLAGDYNEQFF. CDR3 nucleotide sequence: TGCGCCAGCAGCCAAGACCCTTCTCTAGCGGGGGATTACAATGAGCAGTTCTTC.

V usage is TRBV7-2 and J usage is TRBJ2-7; the D gene is possibly TRBD2 (5 bases). With 3 bases removed from V and 1 base from J, the gap between germline ends came to 10 bases. Germline lookup yields CDR1 SGHTA and CDR2 FQGNSA. There are 14 residues in the CDR3. This CDR3 reads CASSFAGYSYEQYF. DNA for the CDR3: TGTGCCAGCAGCTTTGCGGGCTATTCCTACGAGCAGTACTTC.

The chain links TRBV7-2 to TRBJ2-7; D is unclear. Germline V lookup: CDR1 SGHTA, CDR2 FQGNSA. This CDR3 is built from 11 residues. Deletions cut 4 bases from V and 3 bases from J, with 4 bases between. The CDR3 DNA sequence: TGTGCCAGCAGCTATTACTACGAGCAGTACTTC. This sequence encodes CASSYYYEQYF.

The chain employs TRBV7-3 and TRBJ2-1; 7 bases are shared with TRBD2. V lost 2 bases and J lost 9; bases outside the gene matches: 13. Germline V lookup: CDR1 SGHTA, CDR2 FQGTGA. The CDR3 is 16 amino acids. CDR3: CASSLFGGGARSEQFF. The CDR3 DNA follows: TGTGCCAGCAGCTTATTCGGCGGGGGAGCCAGGTCTGAGCAGTTCTTC.

In its sample, this clone was seen a few times. V is TRBV30 and J is TRBJ2-7, with 7 positions matching TRBD1. Germline assignment: CDR1 GTSNPN and CDR2 SVGIG (reference sequence). J gave up 1 base and V 2 bases, and 11 bases lay outside the gene matches. This CDR3 is built from 16 residues. CDR3 sequence: CAWSPLLAGGSYEQYF. The CDR3 region has the DNA TGTGCCTGGAGTCCCTTGTTAGCAGGGGGATCCTACGAGCAGTACTTC.

V is TRBV6-6 and J is TRBJ2-1, with D uncertain. There are 15 residues in the CDR3. The germline V gene has CDR1 MNHNY and CDR2 SVGAGI (reference sequence). The V end lost 7 bases, the J end lost 0 bases, and 13 bases lay between the germline ends. The CDR3 here is CASIPGGSSYNEQFF. Here the CDR3 DNA reads TGTGCCAGCATCCCGGGCGGAAGCTCCTACAATGAGCAGTTCTTC.

This clone showed up just once. J is TRBJ2-7 and V is TRBV28, with no clear D. V lost 6 bases and J lost 7, with 10 bases in between. This CDR3 spans 11 amino acids. Germline lookup yields CDR1 MDHEN and CDR2 SYDVKM. CDR3 protein: CASSLLWEQYF. CDR3 DNA: TGTGCCAGCAGCCTGCTATGGGAGCAGTACTTC.

The gene calls are TRBV6-2 or TRBV6-3 and TRBJ1-1, with 10 bases fitting TRBD1. V trimming: 2 bases; J trimming: 4 bases; junction bases outside the gene matches: 4. This CDR3 spans 15 amino acids. Germline values: CDR1 MNHEY, CDR2 SVGEGT. CDR3 region: CASSYLDRGRTEAFF. The CDR3 DNA reads TGTGCCAGCAGTTACCTCGACAGGGGGCGCACTGAAGCTTTCTTT.

The chain employs TRBV5-1 and TRBJ1-1; D possibly corresponds to TRBD1 (6 bases). Germline V gene data show CDR1 as SGHRS and CDR2 as YFSETQ. V lost 0 bases and J 4 bases, leaving 13 bases between the germline ends. CDR3 length: 15 amino acids. As DNA, the CDR3 is TGCGCCAGCAGCTTGGCCCAACAGGGTGGCACTGAAGCTTTCTTT. The encoded protein is CASSLAQQGGTEAFF.

V gene TRBV18 combines with J gene TRBJ1-2; possibly TRBD1 for D (6 bases). With 3 bases removed from V and 4 bases from J, the gap between germline ends came to 12 bases. From germline, CDR1 is KGHSH and CDR2 LQKENI. The CDR3 spans 14 residues. In DNA, the CDR3 is TGTGCCAGCTCACCTCCCACAGGGTCCTATGGCTACACCTTC. As protein: CASSPPTGSYGYTF.

The gene calls are TRBV4-2 and TRBJ2-1; D is unresolved. The CDR3 runs 11 residues. The V gene lost 4 bases and the J gene lost 6 bases, with 4 bases spanning the gap. Germline values: CDR1 LGHNA, CDR2 YNFKEQ. DNA for the CDR3: TGTGCCAGCAGCCTAAGCAATGAGCAGTTCTTC. This translates into CASSLSNEQFF.

This sequence joins TRBV28 and TRBJ1-2; 9 bases align to TRBD1. Germline loops: CDR1 MDHEN, CDR2 SYDVKM. The CDR3 has 16 amino acids. With 6 bases clipped from V and 8 bases from J, the junction kept 16 bases outside the gene matches. CDR3 in DNA: TGTGCCAGCAGCCAGACGACAGGGGGTCTTTCAGGGGGCTACACCTTC. Encoded protein: CASSQTTGGLSGGYTF.

The chain uses TRBV7-9 and TRBJ1-1; D remains unclear. The germline CDR1 and CDR2 sequences are SEHNR and FQNEAQ (reference sequence). The CDR3 extends over 13 amino acids. V lost 5 bases and J 1 base, leaving 8 bases between the germline ends. The CDR3 DNA follows: TGTGCCAGCAGCGGTCGCGCGAACACTGAAGCTTTCTTT. Translation: CASSGRANTEAFF. Supplemented by reference TRBV7-9 and TRBJ1-1, the full variable domain reads DTGVSQNPRHKITKRGQNVTFRCDPISEHNRLYWYRQTLGQGPEFLTYFQNEAQLEKSRLLSDRFSAERPKGSFSTLEIQRTEQGDSAMYLCASSGRANTEAFFGQGTRLTVV.